A selection of T cell receptor beta chains follows, all from one sample in a study of blood T cell repertoires in COVID-19. The assay was immunoSEQ multiplex PCR, and TCRdb's table has in-frame clones only and misses some. There are approximately 150,000 clones in the sample; 70% to 90% occur only once, and approximately 1.8% lies in the top ten. Material for sequencing was peripheral blood. The receptor set was obtained from a man between 65 and 79 years old with acute or convalescent COVID-19. Each CDR3 is given with its conserved first and last residue. Fields, in order: CDR3 DNA, CDR3 protein, V gene, J gene, D gene, clone size. A D gene is named only where the DNA matches it firmly. Size values are once, few and many counts, or a class for expanded clones, and some rows have none.

TGTGCCAGCAGACCCGCCCACAGGGGTGGCGATGGCTACACCTTC,CASRPAHRGGDGYTF,TRBV27,TRBJ1-2,TRBD1,.
TGTGCCAGCAGTACTTGGACTAGCGGGAGCTCTAGCACAGATACGCAGTATTTT,CASSTWTSGSSSTDTQYF,TRBV28,TRBJ2-3,TRBD2,.
TGTGCCAGCAAGACAGAACTTAACACTGAAGCTTTCTTT,CASKTELNTEAFF,TRBV6-5,TRBJ1-1,.,.
TGTGCCAGCAGCTTAACGGGGAATAGCAATCAGCCCCAGCATTTT,CASSLTGNSNQPQHF,TRBV7-2,TRBJ1-5,.,.
TGTGCCAGCAGCTTAGGCGGGAGCCAAAACATTCAGTACTTC,CASSLGGSQNIQYF,TRBV7-2,TRBJ2-4,TRBD2,.
TGTGCCAGCAGCGTAGTCTGCAGGAATATTATTACGGCTTTCTTT,CASSVVCRNIITAFF,TRBV9,TRBJ1-1,.,few
TGTGCCAGCATGGGAAGCGGCGAAAAACTGTTTTTT,CASMGSGEKLFF,TRBV3-1/TRBV3-2,TRBJ1-4,.,.
TGCGCCAGCAGCCAAACGAGAGGGACAGCCAAGAACACTGAAGCTTTCTTT,CASSQTRGTAKNTEAFF,TRBV4-1,TRBJ1-1,TRBD1,few
TGTGCCAGCAGCTTAACCGGGACTAGCGGGTTGAATGAGCAGTTCTTC,CASSLTGTSGLNEQFF,TRBV7-8,TRBJ2-1,TRBD2,.
TGTGCCAGCAGCCTCACCTCGGAGCCAGCCTACGAGCAGTACTTC,CASSLTSEPAYEQYF,TRBV11-2,TRBJ2-7,.,once
TGCGCCAGCAGCTTTTACAGGGGTGCCGGGGAGCTGTTTTTT,CASSFYRGAGELFF,TRBV5-1,TRBJ2-2,TRBD1,.
TGTGCCAGCAGTTTGAGACTTGGCTACACCTTC,CASSLRLGYTF,TRBV12-3/TRBV12-4,TRBJ1-2,.,.
TGTGCCAGTAGGCCAACGCCGGGACAGGGGTTCCATCAGCCCCAGCATTTT,CASRPTPGQGFHQPQHF,TRBV19,TRBJ1-5,TRBD1,.
TGTGCCAGCAGTTCGCGACAGGGGCCATCCGGCTACACCTTC,CASSSRQGPSGYTF,TRBV5-5,TRBJ1-2,TRBD1,.
TGTGCCAGCAGCTTGTGGCGGGCACCGGGCATGAGAAACACTGAAGCTTTCTTT,CASSLWRAPGMRNTEAFF,TRBV5-5,TRBJ1-1,.,.
TGCACCAGCAGCCAAACCCATAGAGGGACTAGCCGATACAATGAGCAGTTCTTC,CTSSQTHRGTSRYNEQFF,TRBV1,TRBJ2-1,.,.
TGTGCCAGCAGCTCCCCAGGGACTAGCGGGGACTCCTACGAGCAGTACTTC,CASSSPGTSGDSYEQYF,TRBV13,TRBJ2-7,TRBD2,.
TGTGCCAGCAGTTCGGGACTTCGCTCTGGAAACACCATATATTTT,CASSSGLRSGNTIYF,TRBV27,TRBJ1-3,.,.
TGTGCCAGCAGCTTAGACCTTAGCGGGGGGCAGAATGAGCAGTTCTTC,CASSLDLSGGQNEQFF,TRBV11-2,TRBJ2-1,TRBD2,.
TGTGCCAGCAGCGCCCAGGGGGGAGATCCACCTCCTAGGTACTTC,CASSAQGGDPPPRYF,TRBV7-2,TRBJ2-7,.,.
TGTGCCAGCAGTTCCACTCAGGGGGCTAATGAAAAACTGTTTTTT,CASSSTQGANEKLFF,TRBV28,TRBJ1-4,TRBD1,.
TGTGCCAGCTCACCCAGGACAGAGGGAGAGACCCAGTACTTC,CASSPRTEGETQYF,TRBV18,TRBJ2-5,.,.
TGTGCCAGCAGCCAAGGGAGCAAGCAGTACTTC,CASSQGSKQYF,TRBV3-1/TRBV3-2,TRBJ2-7,.,.
TGTGCCAGCACCTCCGGTCAAGTTAGGCCGGGTACAGATACGCAGTATTTT,CASTSGQVRPGTDTQYF,TRBV28,TRBJ2-3,.,.
TGTGCCAGCAGTCCATCGGGACAGATGGGAAACATTCAGTACTTC,CASSPSGQMGNIQYF,TRBV6-5,TRBJ2-4,TRBD1,.
TGCGCCAGCAGTAGGGGACTAGCGGGGGTGTACACCGGGGAGCTGTTTTTT,CASSRGLAGVYTGELFF,TRBV10-2,TRBJ2-2,TRBD2,.
TGTGCCAGCAGTTTCGCAGGGGGCGGTGGAAGCGGCACTGAAGCTTTCTTT,CASSFAGGGGSGTEAFF,TRBV28,TRBJ1-1,TRBD1,.
TGTGCCACCAGTGATCAGGGAGGGACAGGAAAAGAGACCCAGTACTTC,CATSDQGGTGKETQYF,TRBV24-1,TRBJ2-5,.,.
TGCGCCAGCAGCCTTCAGGGGTGGGGAATGAACACTGAAGCTTTCTTT,CASSLQGWGMNTEAFF,TRBV4-1,TRBJ1-1,.,.
TGTGCCAGCAGTTTTCATATAAGGAGGACGGGTACTAGCACAGATACGCAGTATTTT,CASSFHIRRTGTSTDTQYF,TRBV27,TRBJ2-3,.,.